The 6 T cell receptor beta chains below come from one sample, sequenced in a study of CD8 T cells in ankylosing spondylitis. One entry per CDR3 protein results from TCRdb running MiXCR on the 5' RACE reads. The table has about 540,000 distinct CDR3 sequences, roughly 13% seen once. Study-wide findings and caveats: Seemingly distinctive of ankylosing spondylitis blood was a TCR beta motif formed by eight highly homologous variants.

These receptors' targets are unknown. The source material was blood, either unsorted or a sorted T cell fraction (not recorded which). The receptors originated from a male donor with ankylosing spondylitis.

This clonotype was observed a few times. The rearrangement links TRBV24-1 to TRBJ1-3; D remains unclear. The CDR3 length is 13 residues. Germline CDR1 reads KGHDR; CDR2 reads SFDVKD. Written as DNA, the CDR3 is TGTACCGAAACCAAAGGGACTGGAAACACCATATATTTT. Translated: CTETKGTGNTIYF.

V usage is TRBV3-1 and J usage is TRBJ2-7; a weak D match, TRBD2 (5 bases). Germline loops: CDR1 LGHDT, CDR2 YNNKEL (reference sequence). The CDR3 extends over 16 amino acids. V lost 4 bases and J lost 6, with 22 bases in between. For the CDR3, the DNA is TGTGCCAGCAGCCCCCGGCCCCCCGGAGGCGTTGGCGAGCAGTACGTC. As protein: CASSPRPPGGVGEQYV.

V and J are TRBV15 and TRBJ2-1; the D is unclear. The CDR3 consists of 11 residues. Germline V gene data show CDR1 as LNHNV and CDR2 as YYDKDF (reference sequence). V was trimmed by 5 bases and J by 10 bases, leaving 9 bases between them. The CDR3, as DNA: TGTGCCACCAGCGGCCTCGGGGAGCAGTTCTTC. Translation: CATSGLGEQFF.

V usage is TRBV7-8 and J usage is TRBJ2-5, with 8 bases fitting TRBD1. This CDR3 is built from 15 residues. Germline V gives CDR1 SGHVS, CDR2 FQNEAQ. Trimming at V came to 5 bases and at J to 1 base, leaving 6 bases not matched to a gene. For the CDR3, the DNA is TGTGCCAGCAGCCCGTCAGGGGGCCCCCAAGAGACCCAGTACTTC. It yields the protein CASSPSGGPQETQYF.

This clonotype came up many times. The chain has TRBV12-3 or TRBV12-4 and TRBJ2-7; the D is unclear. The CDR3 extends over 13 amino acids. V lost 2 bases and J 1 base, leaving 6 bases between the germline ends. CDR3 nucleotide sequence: TGTGCCAGCAGTTTAAAGGTTTCCTACGAGCAGTACTTC. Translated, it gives CASSLKVSYEQYF.

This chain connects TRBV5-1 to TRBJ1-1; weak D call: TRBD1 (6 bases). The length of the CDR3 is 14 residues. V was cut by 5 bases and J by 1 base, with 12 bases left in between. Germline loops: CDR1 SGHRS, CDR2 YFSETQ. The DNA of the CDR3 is TGCGCCAGCAGTTCTACAGGGCAGAACACTGAAGCTTTCTTT. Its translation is CASSSTGQNTEAFF.